These 32 T cell receptor beta chains were all obtained from the same sample, sequenced in a study of blood T cell repertoires in COVID-19. The protocol was immunoSEQ multiplex PCR, while the TCRdb copy is restricted to in-frame clones and leaves out a portion. The repertoire holds 150,000 to 200,000 clones, about 92% seen once, with 1.5% to 2.5% in the top ten. The source material was peripheral blood. Every receptor here comes from a woman aged 60-70 years with COVID-19, enrolled during active disease.

The chain is built from TRBV5-1 and TRBJ1-2; D is undetermined. The CDR3 runs to 13 residues. In germline, CDR1 is SGHRS, CDR2 YFSETQ. Trimming took off 0 bases at V and 8 bases at J, with 11 bases between the two ends. This CDR3 is CASSLAYRGGYTF. The CDR3 coding sequence is TGCGCCAGCAGCTTGGCCTACCGCGGGGGCTACACCTTC.

The chain has TRBV6-2 or TRBV6-3 and TRBJ1-6; 10 bases match TRBD1. V dropped 4 bases and J dropped 6; count of bases not matched to a gene: 9. The CDR3 extends over 17 amino acids. Germline CDR1 and CDR2: MNHEY and SVGEGT. The DNA for the CDR3 is TGTGCCAGCAGTTTCGACAGGGGGCAGATCCCTAATTCACCCCTCCACTTT. It encodes CASSFDRGQIPNSPLHF.

The chain recombines TRBV9 with TRBJ1-1, with 8 bases aligning to TRBD1. The V and J ends lost 3 bases and 6 bases, in that order; junction bases with no gene match: 10. CDR1 is SGDLS and CDR2 is YYNGEE in the germline V gene. The CDR3 is made up of 15 amino acids. As DNA, the CDR3 is TGTGCCAGCAGCGGACGGACAGGGAAAATTGCTGAAGCTTTCTTT. It yields the protein CASSGRTGKIAEAFF. The full variable domain, completed using reference TRBV9 and TRBJ1-1, is DSGVTQTPKHLITATGQRVTLRCSPRSGDLSVYWYQQSLDQGLQFLIQYYNGEERAKGNILERFSAQQFPDLHSELNLSSLELGDSALYFCASSGRTGKIAEAFFGQGTRLTVV.

This clone appeared a few times. The chain employs TRBV3-1 (or the pseudogene TRBV3-2) and TRBJ1-6; a weak D match, TRBD1 (5 bases). CDR3 length: 14 amino acids. Trimming shortened V by 2 bases and J by 10 bases, and 12 bases separated the two germline ends. CDR1 is LGHDT, CDR2 YNNKEL, per germline (reference sequence). This chain's CDR3 is CASSQQGSGSPLHF. The DNA of the CDR3 is TGTGCCAGCAGCCAACAGGGCAGTGGATCACCCCTCCACTTT.

This chain links TRBV5-1 with TRBJ1-2; maybe TRBD1 (5 bases). Looked up from germline, CDR1 is SGHRS and CDR2 is YFSETQ. The length of the CDR3 is 16 residues. V gave up 3 bases and J gave up 7 bases, with 22 bases separating them. Here the CDR3 DNA reads TGCGCCAGCAGCTCGGCTATCGGTGCAGGGTTTGTTGGCTACACCTTC. It yields the protein CASSSAIGAGFVGYTF.

This clone appeared a single time. This chain links TRBV7-6 with TRBJ2-2, with D unclear. Trimming stripped 2 bases from V and 1 base from J, with 17 bases between. This CDR3 spans 18 amino acids. The germline CDR1 and CDR2 sequences are SGHVS and FNYEAQ. The CDR3 DNA follows: TGTGCCAGCAGCTTACTTGCATATTCCCCACTGAACACCGGGGAGCTGTTTTTT. It translates to CASSLLAYSPLNTGELFF.

There are a few counts of this clone. This chain uses TRBV18 with TRBJ1-1; 7 nucleotides match TRBD1. This CDR3 has 15 residues. Germline assignment: CDR1 KGHSH and CDR2 LQKENI. Unmatched junction bases numbered 6, after V lost 4 bases and J lost 1 base. The CDR3 protein is CASSLEQGRNTEAFF. DNA for the CDR3: TGTGCCAGCTCACTGGAACAGGGGAGGAACACTGAAGCTTTCTTT.

This chain links TRBV23-1 with TRBJ1-1, with D tentatively TRBD1 (5 bases). Being an ORF, TRBV23-1 has a function that is uncertain. Trimming removed 7 bases from V and 8 bases from J, with 8 bases in between. This CDR3 is 10 amino acids long. The chain's CDR3 is CASKGSEAFF. In DNA form, the CDR3 reads TGCGCCAGCAAGGGGTCCGAAGCTTTCTTT.

The chain couples TRBV6-5 to TRBJ1-5; the match to TRBD1 covers 7 bases. The CDR3 loop spans 14 amino acids. Germline assignment: CDR1 MNHEY and CDR2 SVGAGI. With 5 bases clipped from V and 5 bases from J, the junction kept 6 bases outside the gene matches. DNA of the CDR3: TGTGCCAGCAGTAGGGGACAGTTTCATCAGCCCCAGCATTTT. It is translated as CASSRGQFHQPQHF.

CDR3 residues: CASSDLTSGGSYEQYF. CDR3 nucleotide sequence: TGTGCCAGCAGCGACCTGACTAGCGGGGGATCCTACGAGCAGTACTTC. The chain employs TRBV7-2 and TRBJ2-7; the match to TRBD2 covers 12 bases. Germline CDR1 SGHTA, CDR2 FQGNSA. V lost 5 bases to trimming and J lost 1 base; unmatched junction nucleotides: 6. The CDR3 totals 16 residues.

The DNA of the CDR3 is TGTGCCAGCAGTGTGGATTTTCGGGGGGCCTATCAGCCCCAGCATTTT. This sequence encodes CASSVDFRGAYQPQHF. This chain joins TRBV2 and TRBJ1-5; weak D call: TRBD1 (6 bases). The CDR3 is made up of 16 amino acids. Deletions cut 4 bases from V and 5 bases from J, with 18 bases between. Germline values: CDR1 SNHLY, CDR2 FYNNEI.

The genes are TRBV6-5 and TRBJ1-4; 7 nucleotides match TRBD1. CDR3 length: 15 residues. Germline CDR1 reads MNHEY; CDR2 reads SVGAGI. The trim removed 2 bases at V and 8 bases at J, leaving 8 bases unmatched. The CDR3 coding sequence is TGTGCCAGCAGTTACACTACAGGGGTTGGCGAAAAACTGTTTTTT. Protein product: CASSYTTGVGEKLFF.

The V and J genes are TRBV6-2 or TRBV6-3 and TRBJ2-7; D might be TRBD1 (5 bases). Between the trimmed V and J ends, which lost 4 bases and 1 base, there was a span of 14 bases. This CDR3 region has 15 residues. Germline CDR1 and CDR2: MNHEY and SVGEGT. CDR3 protein: CASSLWQGGSYEQYF. DNA of the CDR3: TGTGCCAGCAGTTTGTGGCAGGGTGGTTCCTACGAGCAGTACTTC.

This rearrangement joins TRBV5-1 to TRBJ2-5; no clear D. Germline V gene sequence: CDR1 SGHRS, CDR2 YFSETQ. CDR3 length: 12 residues. With 4 bases removed from V and 2 bases from J, the gap between germline ends came to 6 bases. DNA of the CDR3: TGCGCCAGCAGCCGGTCTCAAGAGACCCAGTACTTC. Translated, it gives CASSRSQETQYF.

The V call is TRBV11-3, the J call TRBJ2-1; possibly TRBD2 for D (6 bases). V was shortened by 1 base and J by 2 bases, with 9 bases between the two germline ends. The CDR3 is 15 amino acids. The germline gives CDR1 SGHNT, CDR2 YENEEA. The CDR3 loop reads CASSLGRGPYNEQFF. CDR3 nucleotides: TGTGCCAGCAGCTTAGGGCGGGGACCCTACAATGAGCAGTTCTTC. The complete variable domain, with remaining parts taken from reference TRBV11-3 and TRBJ2-1, reads EAGVVQSPRYKIIEKKQPVAFWCNPISGHNTLYWYLQNLGQGPELLIRYENEEAVDDSQLPKDRFSAERLKGVDSTLKIQPAELGDSAVYLCASSLGRGPYNEQFFGPGTRLTVL.

The gene calls are TRBV10-3 and TRBJ1-1, with TRBD1 matching 7 bases. The length of the CDR3 is 15 residues. With 3 bases clipped from V and 1 base from J, the junction kept 5 bases outside the gene matches. Germline CDR1 reads ENHRY; CDR2 reads SYGVKD. The CDR3 reads CAISDQGVGNTEAFF. DNA of the CDR3: TGTGCCATCAGTGACCAGGGGGTGGGGAACACTGAAGCTTTCTTT.

The V gene is TRBV5-8, the J gene TRBJ1-5, with no clear D. V was clipped by 2 bases and J by 6 bases, with 12 bases between them. CDR3 length: 14 amino acids. Germline CDR1 reads SGHTS; CDR2 reads YDEGEE. CDR3 sequence reads: CASSFGIASQPQHF. The CDR3 coding sequence is TGTGCCAGCAGCTTCGGTATAGCGAGTCAGCCCCAGCATTTT.

This sequence joins TRBV7-2 and TRBJ1-5; no reliable D call. CDR3 length: 13 amino acids. Germline V gives CDR1 SGHTA, CDR2 FQGNSA. Trimming stripped 5 bases from V and 0 bases from J, with 5 bases between. The CDR3 loop reads CASSQDSNQPQHF. The DNA for the CDR3 is TGTGCCAGCAGCCAGGATAGCAATCAGCCCCAGCATTTT.

This chain connects TRBV6-6 to TRBJ1-4, with D maybe TRBD1 (5 bases). The CDR3 has 15 amino acids. Per germline, CDR1 MNHNY and CDR2 SVGAGI (reference sequence). Between the trimmed V and J ends, which lost 6 bases and 8 bases, there was a span of 19 bases. The CDR3 reads CASSSLGTEGEKLFF. CDR3 in DNA: TGTGCCAGCAGCTCACTGGGGACTGAGGGGGAAAAACTGTTTTTT.

This chain links TRBV19 with TRBJ1-5; D gene uncertain. The CDR3 is 15 amino acids. The germline V and J ends were trimmed by 0 bases and 7 bases, with 13 bases remaining between them. Germline-derived CDR1 and CDR2 are LNHDA and SQIVND (reference sequence). CDR3 sequence reads: CASSIDLAVIQPQHF. The DNA for the CDR3 is TGTGCCAGTAGTATAGATCTAGCGGTCATCCAGCCCCAGCATTTT.

This chain joins TRBV9 and TRBJ2-1; 14 positions match TRBD2. The germline V gene has CDR1 SGDLS and CDR2 YYNGEE. Trimming at V came to 0 bases and at J to 4 bases, leaving 3 bases not matched to a gene. This CDR3 spans 17 amino acids. The CDR3 loop reads CASSVGLAGGRYNEQFF. Written as DNA, the CDR3 is TGTGCCAGCAGCGTAGGACTAGCGGGGGGGCGATACAATGAGCAGTTCTTC.

The chain recombines TRBV5-5 with TRBJ2-7; 8 bases are a match to TRBD1. This CDR3 comprises 15 residues. Losses at the gene ends were 2 bases for V and 4 bases for J; bases not matched to a gene: 8. The germline CDR1 and CDR2 sequences are SGHKS and YYEKEE (reference sequence). CDR3 loop: CASSFRDRHVYEQYF. Written as DNA, the CDR3 is TGTGCCAGCAGCTTCCGGGACAGGCACGTATACGAGCAGTACTTC. Full variable domain (outside the CDR3, taken from reference TRBV5-5 and TRBJ2-7): DAGVTQSPTHLIKTRGQQVTLRCSPISGHKSVSWYQQVLGQGPQFIFQYYEKEERGRGNFPDRFSARQFPNYSSELNVNALLLGDSALYLCASSFRDRHVYEQYFGPGTRLTVT.

The chain uses TRBV10-3 and TRBJ1-3; D ambiguous. Trimming shortened V by 4 bases and J by 0 bases, and 13 bases separated the two germline ends. Germline V lookup: CDR1 ENHRY, CDR2 SYGVKD. The CDR3 totals 16 residues. The CDR3 here is CAISGGRSSSGNTIYF. The CDR3, as DNA: TGTGCCATCAGTGGAGGCCGGTCGAGCTCTGGAAACACCATATATTTT.

This chain joins TRBV6-6 and TRBJ1-1; D is perhaps TRBD1 (5 bases). Germline V gives CDR1 MNHNY, CDR2 SVGAGI (reference sequence). V was shortened by 7 bases and J by 1 base, with 13 bases between the two germline ends. The CDR3 runs to 14 residues. The CDR3 sequence: CASISGWGNTEAFF. The CDR3 DNA is TGTGCCAGCATCTCAGGGTGGGGGAACACTGAAGCTTTCTTT.

The chain couples TRBV7-6 to TRBJ1-3, with 7 bases aligning to TRBD1. Germline trimming cut 7 bases from V and 0 bases from J; bases unmatched to any gene: 15. The germline V gene encodes CDR1 SGHVS and CDR2 FNYEAQ. This CDR3 spans 18 amino acids. The CDR3 spells CASTQPGTAPYSGNTIYF. The CDR3 region has the DNA TGTGCCAGCACCCAGCCCGGGACAGCACCTTACTCTGGAAACACCATATATTTT. Supplemented by reference TRBV7-6 and TRBJ1-3, the full variable domain reads GAGVSQSPRYKVTKRGQDVALRCDPISGHVSLYWYRQALGQGPEFLTYFNYEAQQDKSGLPNDRFSAERPEGSISTLTIQRTEQRDSAMYRCASTQPGTAPYSGNTIYFGEGSWLTVV.

This sequence joins TRBV7-2 and TRBJ1-1; D is uncertain. The CDR3 is made up of 14 amino acids. V lost 3 bases, J lost 1 base, and 9 bases lay in between. Germline loops: CDR1 SGHTA, CDR2 FQGNSA. CDR3 sequence reads: CASSFSSRNTEAFF. The CDR3, as DNA: TGTGCCAGCAGCTTTAGTTCTAGGAACACTGAAGCTTTCTTT.

The genes are TRBV10-3 and TRBJ2-2; possibly TRBD1 for D (6 bases). The CDR3 contains 13 residues. V dropped 3 bases and J dropped 4 bases, with 6 bases sitting between them. CDR1 is ENHRY, CDR2 SYGVKD, per germline. CDR3 DNA sequence: TGTGCCATCAGTGACAGGGGCACCGGGGAGCTGTTTTTT. Amino acid sequence: CAISDRGTGELFF.

The rearrangement uses TRBV30 and TRBJ1-6; D remains unclear. This CDR3 has 18 residues. Germline V gives CDR1 GTSNPN, CDR2 SVGIG (reference sequence). Trimming shortened V by 4 bases and J by 1 base, and 20 bases separated the two germline ends. CDR3: CAWTPLTGLESYNSPLHF. In DNA form, the CDR3 reads TGTGCCTGGACTCCTTTAACCGGACTAGAGTCCTATAATTCACCCCTCCACTTT. The complete variable domain, with remaining parts taken from reference TRBV30 and TRBJ1-6, reads SQTIHQWPATLVQPVGSPLSLECTVEGTSNPNLYWYRQAAGRGLQLLFYSVGIGQISSEVPQNLSASRPQDRQFILSSKKLLLSDSGFYLCAWTPLTGLESYNSPLHFGNGTRLTVT.

The V gene is TRBV5-6, the J gene TRBJ2-2, with 10 bases aligning to TRBD1. From germline, CDR1 is SGHDT and CDR2 YYEEEE. This CDR3 has 17 amino acids. Unmatched junction bases numbered 7, after V lost 1 base and J lost 4 bases. The CDR3 here is CASSLYRDRGPTGELFF. The CDR3 region has the DNA TGTGCCAGCAGCTTGTATAGGGACAGGGGCCCCACCGGGGAGCTGTTTTTT.

The chain is built from TRBV20-1 and TRBJ2-2; D may correspond to TRBD1 or TRBD2 (6 bases each). Trimming took off 3 bases at V and 6 bases at J, with 11 bases between the two ends. Germline CDR1 and CDR2: DFQATT and SNEGSKA (reference sequence). The length of the CDR3 is 13 residues. The CDR3 sequence is CSASGGRAGELFF. The DNA of the CDR3 is TGCAGTGCTAGTGGGGGGCGCGCCGGGGAGCTGTTTTTT.

This chain connects TRBV4-2 to TRBJ2-7, with D possibly matching TRBD1 (5 bases). V shed 1 base and J shed 3 bases, with 19 bases lying between them. CDR3 size: 17 residues. Looked up from germline, CDR1 is LGHNA and CDR2 is YNFKEQ. The CDR3 DNA sequence: TGTGCCAGCAGCCAAGCAGCCATTCACCCACAGGACTACGAGCAGTACTTC. It is translated as CASSQAAIHPQDYEQYF.

This chain links TRBV27 with TRBJ2-7, with D tentatively TRBD2 (7 bases). Germline CDR1 reads MNHEY; CDR2 reads SMNVEV (reference sequence). CDR3 length equals 16 residues. Trimming took off 5 bases at V and 0 bases at J, with 17 bases between the two ends. CDR3 protein: CASSRRGGLSSYEQYF. CDR3 in DNA: TGTGCCAGCAGTCGTCGCGGGGGCCTTAGCTCCTACGAGCAGTACTTC.